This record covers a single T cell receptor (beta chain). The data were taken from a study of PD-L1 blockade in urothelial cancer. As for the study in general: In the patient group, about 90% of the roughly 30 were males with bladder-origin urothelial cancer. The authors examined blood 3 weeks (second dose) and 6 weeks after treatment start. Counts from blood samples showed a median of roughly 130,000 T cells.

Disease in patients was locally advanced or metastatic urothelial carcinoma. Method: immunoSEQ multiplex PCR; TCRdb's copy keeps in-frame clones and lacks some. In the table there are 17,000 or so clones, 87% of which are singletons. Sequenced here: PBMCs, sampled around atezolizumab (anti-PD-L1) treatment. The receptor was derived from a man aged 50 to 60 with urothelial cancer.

CDR3 DNA: TGTGCCAGCAGTATACAGGGGGCCGACATTCAGTACTTC. It is translated as CASSIQGADIQYF. This chain connects TRBV6-6 to TRBJ2-4, with 9 bases matching TRBD1. V was pared by 5 bases and J by 8 bases, with 4 bases of the junction left unmatched. The CDR3 loop spans 13 amino acids. The germline CDR1 and CDR2 sequences are MNHNY and SVGAGI (reference sequence).